This T cell receptor (beta chain) is from a study of T cells in Graves' hyperthyroidism and ophthalmopathy. This clonotype was picked up many times. Germline lookup yields CDR1 KGHDR and CDR2 SFDVKD. V lost 10 bases to trimming and J lost 0 bases, with 13 bases between them. The CDR3 length is 14 residues. TCR beta CDR3 sequences were amplified from RNA transcripts. First-round RT-PCR of the TCR CDR3 relied on the HTBI primer set. TCRdb analysed the multiplex PCR reads with MiXCR anew, one entry per CDR3 protein. This sample has about half a million distinct CDR3 sequences, with around 15% found just once.

This rearrangement joins TRBV24-1 to TRBJ2-3; D perhaps matches TRBD1 (6 bases). The source material was blood. The receptor comes from a woman in her 30s with Graves' ophthalmopathy. The CDR3 DNA reads TGTGCCACGGGGGCGCGGACGAGCACAGATACGCAGTATTTT. It encodes CATGARTSTDTQYF.